This T cell receptor beta chain was observed in a study of cytomegalovirus exposure and HLA in healthy donors. Whole-study results and caveats: Cytomegalovirus association was listed for about 160 TCR beta chains.

Researchers ran the PCR with 60 Vbeta and 13 Jbeta primers. Original methodology: A later analysis tallied some 84 million unique TCR beta chains, 9.5 million to 14 million of them shared. The table came from immunoSEQ multiplex PCR; TCRdb's copy has only in-frame clones and leaves some out. That table furnishes V, J and clone size, whereas the DNA furnished D and trimming. The data hold about 170,000 clones, with 73% observed a single time. Worth noting for this clone: Its antigen is undetermined.

Trimming removed 3 bases at V and 0 bases at J, with 17 bases between. This CDR3 has 17 amino acids. The germline CDR1 and CDR2 sequences are SGHTA and FQGNSA. The chain uses TRBV7-2 and TRBJ1-1; D is unclear. The source material was PBMCs. The receptor was isolated from a woman younger than 30 in good health and CMV-seropositive. The CDR3 loop reads CASSLRTQLFMNTEAFF. CDR3 sequence (DNA): TGTGCCAGCAGCTTGCGCACTCAACTCTTTATGAACACTGAAGCTTTCTTT.